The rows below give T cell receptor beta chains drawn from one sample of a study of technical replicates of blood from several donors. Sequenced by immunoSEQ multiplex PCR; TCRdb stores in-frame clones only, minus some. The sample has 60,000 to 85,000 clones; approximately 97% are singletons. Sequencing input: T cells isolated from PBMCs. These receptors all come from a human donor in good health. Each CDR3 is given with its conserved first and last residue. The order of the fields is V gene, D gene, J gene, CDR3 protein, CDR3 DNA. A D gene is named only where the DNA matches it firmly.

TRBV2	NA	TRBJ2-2	CASSHRDIKYGELFF	TGTGCCAGCAGTCACCGGGACATCAAGTACGGGGAGCTGTTTTTT
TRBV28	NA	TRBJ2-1	CASSLHVEQFF	TGTGCCAGCAGTTTACATGTGGAGCAGTTCTTC
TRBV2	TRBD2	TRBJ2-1	CASKESGTSGRRNEQFF	TGTGCCAGCAAGGAGTCTGGGACTAGCGGGAGGAGGAATGAGCAGTTCTTC
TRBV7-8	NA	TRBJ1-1	CASTLGQGNTEAFF	TGTGCCAGCACCCTTGGTCAGGGGAACACTGAAGCTTTCTTT
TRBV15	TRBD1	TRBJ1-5	CATSRLDREPQHF	TGTGCCACCAGCAGGCTGGACAGGGAGCCCCAGCATTTT
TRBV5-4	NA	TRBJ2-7	CASSFQGHEQYF	TGTGCCAGCAGCTTTCAGGGCCACGAGCAGTACTTC
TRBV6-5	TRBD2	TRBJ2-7	CASSPPGLESYEQYF	TGTGCCAGCAGCCCCCCTGGACTAGAGTCCTACGAGCAGTACTTC
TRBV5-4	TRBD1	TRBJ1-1	CASSQKTGGETEAFF	TGTGCCAGCAGCCAAAAGACAGGGGGAGAGACTGAAGCTTTCTTT
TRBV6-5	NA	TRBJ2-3	CASSYFGGPDTQYF	TGTGCCAGCAGTTACTTTGGGGGCCCCGATACGCAGTATTTT
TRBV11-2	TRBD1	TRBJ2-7	CASSLVTGGIFSNEQYF	TGTGCCAGCAGCTTAGTGACAGGGGGCATATTTTCCAACGAGCAGTACTTC